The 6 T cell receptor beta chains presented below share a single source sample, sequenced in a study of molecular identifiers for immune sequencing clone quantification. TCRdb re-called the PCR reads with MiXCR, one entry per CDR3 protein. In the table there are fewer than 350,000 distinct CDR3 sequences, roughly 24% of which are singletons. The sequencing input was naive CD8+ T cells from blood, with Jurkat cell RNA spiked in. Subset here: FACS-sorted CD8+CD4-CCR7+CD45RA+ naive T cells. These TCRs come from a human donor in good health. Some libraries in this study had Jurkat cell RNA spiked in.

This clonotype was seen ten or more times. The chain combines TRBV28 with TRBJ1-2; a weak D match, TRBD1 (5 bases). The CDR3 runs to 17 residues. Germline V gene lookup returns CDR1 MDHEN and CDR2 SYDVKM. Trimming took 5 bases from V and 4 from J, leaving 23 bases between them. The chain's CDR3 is CASSLQTGSETAYGYTF. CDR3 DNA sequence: TGTGCCAGCAGTCTACAAACCGGGTCAGAGACAGCCTATGGCTACACCTTC.

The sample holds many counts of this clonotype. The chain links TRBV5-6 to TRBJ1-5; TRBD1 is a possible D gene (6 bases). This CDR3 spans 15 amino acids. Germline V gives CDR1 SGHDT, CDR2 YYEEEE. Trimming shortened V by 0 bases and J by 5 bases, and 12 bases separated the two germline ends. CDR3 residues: CASSLAGRGHQPQHF. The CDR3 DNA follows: TGTGCCAGCAGCTTGGCCGGCAGGGGACATCAGCCCCAGCATTTT.

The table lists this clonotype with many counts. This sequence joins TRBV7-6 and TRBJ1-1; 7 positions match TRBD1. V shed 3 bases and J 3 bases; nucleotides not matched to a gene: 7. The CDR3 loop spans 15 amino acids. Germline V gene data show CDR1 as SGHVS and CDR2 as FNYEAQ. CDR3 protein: CASSLGGGGYTEAFF. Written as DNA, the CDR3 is TGTGCCAGCAGCTTGGGAGGGGGCGGTTACACTGAAGCTTTCTTT.

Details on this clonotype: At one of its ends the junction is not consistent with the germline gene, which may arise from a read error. This CDR3 reads CASSSSTGLRSYEQHF. The CDR3 DNA reads TGTGCCAGCAGCTCCTCGACAGGGTTAAGATCCTACGAGCAGCACTTC. The chain carries TRBV7-9 and TRBJ2-7; 7 positions match TRBD1. This CDR3 comprises 16 residues. CDR1 is SEHNR and CDR2 is FQNEAQ in the germline V gene (reference sequence).

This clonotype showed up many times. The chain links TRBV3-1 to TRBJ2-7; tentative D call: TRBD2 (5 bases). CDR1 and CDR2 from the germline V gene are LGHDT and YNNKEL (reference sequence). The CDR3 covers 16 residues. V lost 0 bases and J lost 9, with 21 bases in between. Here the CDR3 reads CASSQDLLVDGSWQYF. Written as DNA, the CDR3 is TGTGCCAGCAGCCAAGATCTCCTGGTGGATGGGAGTTGGCAGTACTTC.

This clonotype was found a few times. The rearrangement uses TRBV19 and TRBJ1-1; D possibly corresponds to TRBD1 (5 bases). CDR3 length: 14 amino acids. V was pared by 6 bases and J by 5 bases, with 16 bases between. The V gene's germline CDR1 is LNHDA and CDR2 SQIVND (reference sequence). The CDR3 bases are TGTGCCAGTAGCCCGACGAGGGACTTTACTGAAGCTTTCTTT. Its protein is CASSPTRDFTEAFF.